These T cell receptor beta chains were read from a single sample in a study of beta chain features in type 1 diabetes. The data were produced by immunoSEQ multiplex PCR, yet TCRdb's version contains in-frame clones alone and is incomplete. The table shows roughly 350,000 clones, with 9.5% to 12% occurring only once. The sequenced sample consisted of naive CD4+ T cells from blood. The receptors here all came from a woman in her thirties in good health. Both conserved end residues are part of each CDR3. The D gene is left open where the match is weak. Clone size appears in some rows only: once, few, many, or a class for an expanded clone.

few	.	TRBV7-2	TRBJ2-5	CASSSAFPGVREQETQYF	TGTGCCAGCAGCTCAGCTTTCCCGGGAGTAAGGGAACAAGAGACCCAGTACTTC
.	.	TRBV2	TRBJ2-7	CASRMEDYEQYF	TGTGCCAGCAGAATGGAGGACTACGAGCAGTACTTC
few	TRBD2	TRBV29-1	TRBJ2-3	CSVVRVAGSTDTQYF	TGCAGCGTTGTACGAGTAGCGGGGTCCACAGATACGCAGTATTTT
few	TRBD2	TRBV18	TRBJ2-1	CASSPNGLAGYNEQFF	TGTGCCAGCTCACCAAACGGGCTAGCGGGTTACAATGAGCAGTTCTTC
few	TRBD1	TRBV9	TRBJ2-1	CASSGGRGQSSYNEQFF	TGTGCCAGCAGCGGGGGCAGGGGGCAAAGCTCCTACAATGAGCAGTTCTTC
few	.	TRBV29-1	TRBJ2-1	CSVGHGPNEQFF	TGCAGCGTTGGGCATGGGCCCAATGAGCAGTTCTTC
few	.	TRBV20-1	TRBJ2-7	CSASRVYEQYF	TGCAGTGCTAGTCGGGTCTACGAGCAGTACTTC
few	.	TRBV4-3	TRBJ2-7	CASSQGGPHTEVYEQYF	TGCGCCAGCAGCCAAGGGGGGCCACACACCGAGGTCTACGAGCAGTACTTC
.	TRBD2	TRBV4-2	TRBJ2-7	CASGTSDSYEQYF	TGTGCCAGCGGGACTAGCGACTCCTACGAGCAGTACTTC
few	TRBD2	TRBV19	TRBJ2-1	CASSIAAGGPGEQFF	TGTGCCAGTAGTATCGCGGCGGGAGGGCCGGGTGAGCAGTTCTTC
.	.	TRBV7-9	TRBJ2-7	CASSSPRQAYEQYF	TGTGCCAGCAGCTCCCCCCGACAGGCCTACGAGCAGTACTTC
.	TRBD2	TRBV28	TRBJ2-1	CASSLGTSGSSNDNEQFF	TGTGCCAGCAGTTTAGGGACTAGCGGGAGTTCTAACGACAATGAGCAGTTCTTC
few	.	TRBV10-3	TRBJ1-5	CAISESDRPQHF	TGTGCCATCAGTGAGTCTGACAGACCCCAGCATTTT
.	TRBD2	TRBV10-3	TRBJ2-5	CAISASGREPETQYF	TGTGCCATCAGTGCCAGCGGGAGGGAACCAGAGACCCAGTACTTC
few	TRBD1	TRBV2	TRBJ2-7	CASSERGPDRASQYF	TGTGCCAGCAGTGAAAGAGGGCCCGACAGGGCGTCGCAGTACTTC
few	TRBD1	TRBV28	TRBJ2-7	CASRRDRVGEQYF	TGTGCCAGCAGACGAGACAGGGTTGGCGAGCAGTACTTC
.	TRBD2	TRBV28	TRBJ2-1	CASSFLAEGNEQFF	TGTGCCAGCAGTTTCCTAGCGGAGGGGAATGAGCAGTTCTTC
many	.	TRBV4-2	TRBJ2-1	CASSQYREGVVNEQFF	TGTGCCAGCAGCCAATACAGGGAGGGTGTAGTCAATGAGCAGTTCTTC
once	.	TRBV19	TRBJ1-5	CASSSGGAQPQHF	TGTGCCAGTAGCTCAGGAGGGGCCCAGCCCCAGCATTTT
few	.	TRBV5-4	TRBJ2-6	CASSLYRVAGANVLTF	TGTGCCAGCAGCTTGTACAGGGTGGCTGGGGCCAACGTCCTGACTTTC
few	.	TRBV18	TRBJ2-7	CASSPRQLEQYF	TGTGCCAGCTCACCACGACAGCTCGAGCAGTACTTC
few	.	TRBV2	TRBJ2-6	CASSEGEAGANVLTF	TGTGCCAGCAGTGAGGGTGAGGCTGGGGCCAACGTCCTGACTTTC
few	TRBD2	TRBV27	TRBJ2-2	CASSPSGLEAYTGELFF	TGTGCCAGCAGTCCCTCCGGACTAGAGGCCTACACCGGGGAGCTGTTTTTT
.	TRBD1	TRBV7-2	TRBJ2-5	CASSLGQPKETQYF	TGTGCCAGCAGCTTGGGACAGCCAAAAGAGACCCAGTACTTC
.	.	TRBV5-1	TRBJ2-1	CASSPGDRRGNEQFF	TGCGCCAGCAGCCCGGGGGACAGACGAGGCAATGAGCAGTTCTTC
.	TRBD1	TRBV6-5	TRBJ1-5	CASSTGQGRQQPQHF	TGTGCCAGCAGTACCGGACAGGGGAGACAACAGCCCCAGCATTTT
many	.	TRBV7-9	TRBJ2-5	CASKDNSETQYF	TGTGCCAGCAAAGACAATTCAGAGACCCAGTACTTC
.	TRBD1	TRBV5-6	TRBJ1-1	CASSLLPRGQQNTEAFF	TGTGCCAGCAGCTTGTTGCCGAGGGGACAGCAGAACACTGAAGCTTTCTTT
few	TRBD2	TRBV29-1	TRBJ2-1	CSPRIGLAGGNYNEQFF	TGCAGCCCACGAATCGGACTAGCGGGAGGAAACTACAATGAGCAGTTCTTC
few	.	TRBV30	TRBJ2-4	CAWSPSLQGVQYF	TGTGCCTGGAGTCCCTCGCTACAGGGTGTTCAGTACTTC
few	TRBD1	TRBV11-2	TRBJ2-5	CASSPDRGLGTQYF	TGTGCCAGCAGCCCTGACAGGGGGCTGGGGACCCAGTACTTC
.	TRBD2	TRBV9	TRBJ2-7	CASSVGITSVDSEQYF	TGTGCCAGCAGTGTCGGAATAACTAGCGTAGATAGTGAGCAGTACTTC
.	.	TRBV9	TRBJ1-3	CASSVVATFGNTIYF	TGTGCCAGCAGCGTAGTGGCGACTTTTGGAAACACCATATATTTT
few	.	TRBV7-6	TRBJ1-1	CASSPGTEAFF	TGTGCCAGCAGCCCGGGCACTGAAGCTTTCTTT
.	.	TRBV2	TRBJ2-6	CASGRDSGANVLTF	TGTGCCAGCGGACGGGACTCTGGGGCCAACGTCCTGACTTTC
.	TRBD2	TRBV7-2	TRBJ2-7	CASRVSGAYEQYF	TGTGCCAGCAGGGTTAGCGGGGCCTACGAGCAGTACTTC
.	TRBD1	TRBV29-1	TRBJ2-7	CSVGRTGPEQYF	TGCAGCGTTGGCCGGACAGGGCCCGAGCAGTACTTC
few	.	TRBV15	TRBJ1-2	CATSRALGGSDYGYTF	TGTGCCACCAGCAGAGCTCTTGGTGGTTCGGACTATGGCTACACCTTC
few	TRBD2	TRBV19	TRBJ2-2	CASSALADNTGELFF	TGTGCCAGTAGTGCCCTAGCGGATAACACCGGGGAGCTGTTTTTT
.	.	TRBV5-1	TRBJ2-7	CASSLERGTRTPYEQYF	TGCGCCAGCAGCTTGGAAAGGGGGACCCGGACACCCTACGAGCAGTACTTC
many	.	TRBV9	TRBJ2-1	CASSPRGLANEQFF	TGTGCCAGCAGCCCACGAGGTCTAGCCAATGAGCAGTTCTTC
.	.	TRBV28	TRBJ1-2	CASISAGTNGYTF	TGTGCCAGCATTTCGGCAGGGACAAATGGCTACACCTTC
.	.	TRBV7-3	TRBJ2-3	CASSLQYADTQYF	TGTGCCAGCAGCTTACAATACGCGGATACGCAGTATTTT
few	.	TRBV2	TRBJ2-1	CASRAGLYNEQFF	TGTGCCAGCAGAGCCGGACTTTACAATGAGCAGTTCTTC
.	TRBD1	TRBV7-3	TRBJ1-5	CASSLGGATGGQPQHF	TGTGCCAGCAGCTTAGGCGGGGCGACAGGGGGACAGCCCCAGCATTTT
.	TRBD2	TRBV6-4	TRBJ2-3	CASSLGAGSTDTQYF	TGTGCCAGCAGCCTCGGAGCGGGAAGCACAGATACGCAGTATTTT
few	TRBD2	TRBV5-1	TRBJ2-1	CASSLVVREREGPYNEQFF	TGCGCCAGCAGCTTGGTGGTGAGGGAGCGGGAGGGCCCGTACAATGAGCAGTTCTTC
.	.	TRBV7-2	TRBJ1-1	CASSFSLNTEAFF	TGTGCCAGCAGCTTTAGCCTGAACACTGAAGCTTTCTTT
few	.	TRBV29-1	TRBJ2-1	CSVEVRSSYNEQFF	TGCAGCGTTGAGGTCCGCAGCTCCTACAATGAGCAGTTCTTC
.	.	TRBV4-2	TRBJ1-4	CASSRRGAAEKLFF	TGTGCCAGCAGCCGCCGGGGGGCGGCCGAAAAACTGTTTTTT
few	.	TRBV6-5	TRBJ2-5	CASGNRRARETQYF	TGTGCCAGCGGAAATCGGAGGGCCCGAGAGACCCAGTACTTC
.	.	TRBV19	TRBJ2-3	CASSISLALDTDTQYF	TGTGCCAGTAGTATCTCCCTAGCGCTCGACACAGATACGCAGTATTTT
.	TRBD2	TRBV2	TRBJ2-7	CASRMREGLEQYF	TGTGCCAGCAGGATGCGGGAGGGCCTCGAGCAGTACTTC